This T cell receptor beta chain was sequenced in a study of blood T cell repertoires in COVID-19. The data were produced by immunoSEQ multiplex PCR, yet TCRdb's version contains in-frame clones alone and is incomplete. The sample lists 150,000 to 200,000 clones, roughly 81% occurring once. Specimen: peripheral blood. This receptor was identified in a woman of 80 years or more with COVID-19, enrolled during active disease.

CDR3 residues: CASSSEGPGLATEQYF. The CDR3 DNA is TGTGCCAGCTCCTCCGAGGGGCCGGGACTAGCGACCGAGCAGTACTTC. V usage is TRBV18 and J usage is TRBJ2-7; 10 nucleotides agree with TRBD2. The CDR3 has 16 amino acids. V gave up 6 bases and J gave up 6 bases; unmatched junction bases: 14. Per germline, CDR1 KGHSH and CDR2 LQKENI.